This T cell receptor (beta chain) stems from a study of T cell repertoires in aging, cancer and after chemotherapy. Study results and caveats: Across the chemotherapy interval, each cancer cohort showed higher median generation probability, suggesting thymic rebound.

Peripheral blood genomic DNA, not sorted cells or RNA, was the template. This clonotype has only one observation. No antigen is known for it. A mixed TRB-A/B primer pool amplified rearranged TRB by multiplex touch-down PCR. TCRdb re-analysed the multiplex PCR reads in MiXCR, keeping a single row per CDR3 protein. The sample carries about 6,600 distinct CDR3 sequences, less than 30% recorded once. The germline CDR1 and CDR2 sequences are DFQATT and SNEGSKA (reference sequence). The CDR3 runs 17 residues. Trimming cost V 1 base and J 4 bases; bases outside gene matches: 6. This receptor was obtained from a human donor with a blood cancer. The donor label of this sample is uncertain. This chain joins TRBV20-1 and TRBJ2-2; TRBD2 aligns across 13 bases. The sequenced material came from blood. For the CDR3, the DNA is TGCAGTGCTAGAGCACTAGCGGGGGGGCCGAGCACCGGGGAGCTGTTTTTT. It codes for CSARALAGGPSTGELFF.